A selection of T cell receptor beta chains follows, all from one sample in a study of T cells in Graves' hyperthyroidism and ophthalmopathy. MiXCR, run by TCRdb on the multiplex PCR reads, gives a single entry per CDR3 protein. The sample has roughly 100,000 distinct CDR3 sequences, about 50% seen once. The sequenced sample was blood. The receptors were gathered from a man aged 40-55 years with Graves' hyperthyroidism. CDR3s include the opening cysteine and the closing phenylalanine or tryptophan.

J,V,CDR3
TRBJ1-2,TRBV10-3,CAISESILGNYGYTF
TRBJ2-5,TRBV11-2,CASGTSGSGFGETQYF
TRBJ1-2,TRBV24-1,CAWRGQGISNYGYTF
TRBJ1-3,TRBV29-1,CSVAAGGVGNTIYF
TRBJ2-5,TRBV15,CATSREETQYF
TRBJ1-1,TRBV20-1,CSARGWRATEAFF
TRBJ1-5,TRBV12-3/TRBV12-4,CASQTDSNQPQHF
TRBJ2-7,TRBV29-1,CSVAVGSYEQYF
TRBJ2-1,TRBV13,CASSIYGQFYNEQFF
TRBJ2-6,TRBV28,CASREPSGRGGANVLTF
TRBJ2-1,TRBV6-5,CASSGGTGGRNEQFF
TRBJ2-1,TRBV27,CASSLLPYNEQFF
TRBJ2-7,TRBV20-1,CSPRQGVSGWNSYEQYF
TRBJ2-1,TRBV5-5,CASSLVWVGGRRDEQFF
TRBJ1-5,TRBV13,CASSPGVGPQHF
TRBJ2-7,TRBV7-6,CASSLEAPNYEQYF
TRBJ2-7,TRBV19,CASQNGTRPYQQYF
TRBJ2-1,TRBV28,CASSFNLGEQFF
TRBJ2-5,TRBV5-1,CASSLAGSGTQETQYF
TRBJ2-3,TRBV2,CASSASGRESDTQYF
TRBJ2-2,TRBV19,CASSTNGVNTGELFF
TRBJ1-3,TRBV2,CASSGGANTIYF
TRBJ1-2,TRBV15,CATSRALTGGVGYTF
TRBJ2-3,TRBV29-1,CSFQGPSTDTQYF
TRBJ2-1,TRBV20-1,CSARAVGGGNEQFF
TRBJ2-1,TRBV7-3,CASSLSAAGAPYNEQFF
TRBJ1-1,TRBV10-2,CASSPDSRNTEAFF
TRBJ1-1,TRBV6-1,CASSEGQLNTEAFF
TRBJ1-5,TRBV19,CASSISSGNQPQHF
TRBJ1-5,TRBV5-1,CASSFGSDRASNQPQHF
TRBJ2-1,TRBV25-1,CASSALTGEVNEQFF
TRBJ2-5,TRBV7-4,CASSLDLNQETQYF
TRBJ1-5,TRBV6-1,CASNNFLTGPQHF
TRBJ2-7,TRBV14,CASSQGMGPYEQYF
TRBJ1-3,TRBV7-2,CASGLVGQGTGNTIYF
TRBJ1-5,TRBV18,CASSPEQGGQPQHF
TRBJ1-5,TRBV6-1,CASSEIGTALGPQHF
TRBJ2-5,TRBV20-1,CSTSRGGNQPQYF
TRBJ2-7,TRBV20-1,CSATPFSYEQYF
TRBJ1-3,TRBV6-2/TRBV6-3,CGSSYTKQSSGNTIYF
TRBJ1-1,TRBV7-9,CASSPTGQGNEAFF
TRBJ1-4,TRBV29-1,CSVAQGATNEKLFF
TRBJ2-5,TRBV5-8,CASSTPGLALQETQYF
TRBJ1-1,TRBV30,CAWSVLSNTEAFF
TRBJ1-2,TRBV19,CASSIDRYGYTF
TRBJ1-1,TRBV19,CASGKDRGALDTEAFF
TRBJ1-4,TRBV6-1,CASQTTWAAEKLFF
TRBJ1-3,TRBV5-4,CASSPAGNTIYF
TRBJ2-2,TRBV7-3,CASSPRGQEETGELFF
TRBJ2-2,TRBV2,CASSESPWTGAGELFF